This entry lists 20 T cell receptor beta chains sequenced from one sample in a study of metastatic and nonmetastatic thyroid tumors. Every patient was untreated before thyroid surgery. MiXCR reprocessed the PCR reads for TCRdb. The table includes approximately 90,000 clones, roughly 12% detected once. The specimen sequenced was blood. The origin of the receptors is a female donor with papillary thyroid cancer or a benign thyroid nodule (not recorded which). Some clones in this sample may be carry-over from other donors' samples.

This clone was found a few times. This rearrangement joins TRBV6-5 to TRBJ1-1, with D uncertain. V lost 2 bases to trimming and J lost 9 bases, with 10 bases between them. The V gene's germline CDR1 is MNHEY and CDR2 SVGAGI. CDR3 length: 12 residues. The CDR3: CASSYTPGQAFF. CDR3 nucleotides: TGTGCCAGCAGTTACACCCCCGGGCAAGCTTTCTTT.

This clone was seen repeatedly, ten times or more. The V call is TRBV6-5, the J call TRBJ2-1, with 8 bases fitting TRBD1. V trimming: 2 bases; J trimming: 6 bases; junction bases outside the gene matches: 3. This CDR3 has 14 amino acids. CDR1 MNHEY and CDR2 SVGAGI come from the germline V gene. The CDR3 loop is CASSYDRGGNEQFF. The CDR3 DNA is TGTGCCAGCAGTTACGACAGGGGTGGCAATGAGCAGTTCTTC.

The genes are TRBV6-2 or TRBV6-3 and TRBJ2-1; D is perhaps TRBD2 (5 bases). V lost 0 bases, J lost 0 bases, and 18 bases lay in between. Germline lookup yields CDR1 MNHEY and CDR2 SVGEGT. The CDR3 runs 19 residues. CDR3 residues: CASSYSRLSGRSSYNEQFF. The CDR3 nucleotides read TGTGCCAGCAGTTACTCTAGGTTGAGTGGGAGAAGCTCCTACAATGAGCAGTTCTTC.

Ten or more counts support this clone. The chain is built from TRBV16 and TRBJ2-5, with 7 bases aligning to TRBD1. From germline, CDR1 is KGHSY and CDR2 FQNENV. V gave up 6 bases and J gave up 1 base; unmatched junction bases: 2. There are 13 residues in the CDR3. CDR3 sequence (DNA): TGTGCCAGCAGTCGGGACAGCCAAGAGACCCAGTACTTC. Protein product: CASSRDSQETQYF. Looking up the rest from reference TRBV16 and TRBJ2-5 gives the full variable domain: GEEVAQTPKHLVRGEGQKAKLYCAPIKGHSYVFWYQQVLKNEFKFLISFQNENVFDETGMPKERFSAKCLPNSPCSLEIQATKLEDSAVYFCASSRDSQETQYFGPGTRLLVL.

This clone appeared many times. The chain couples TRBV30 to TRBJ1-2, with D uncertain. This CDR3 comprises 14 residues. Trimming stripped 3 bases from V and 2 bases from J, with 13 bases between. CDR1 is GTSNPN, CDR2 SVGIG, per germline (reference sequence). CDR3 bases: TGTGCCTGGAGCCCTACCCTCTCCAACTATGGCTACACCTTC. Protein: CAWSPTLSNYGYTF.

This clone was detected many times. The chain couples TRBV3-1 to TRBJ2-7; 11 bases align to TRBD2. The CDR3 totals 16 residues. Germline CDR1 reads LGHDT; CDR2 reads YNNKEL (reference sequence). The junction had 3 bases not matched to a gene; V was cut back by 1 base and J by 1 base. As DNA, the CDR3 is TGTGCCAGCAGCCAAGTCCTAGCGGGAGGTTCCTACGAGCAGTACTTC. Its protein product is CASSQVLAGGSYEQYF.

At least ten counts were recorded for this clone. The chain uses TRBV6-2 or TRBV6-3 and TRBJ2-2; D not resolved. Germline CDR1 reads MNHEY; CDR2 reads SVGEGT. V was shortened by 5 bases and J by 1 base, with 2 bases between the two germline ends. The CDR3 consists of 12 residues. CDR3 in amino acids: CASSRNTGELFF. DNA of the CDR3: TGTGCCAGCAGTAGGAACACCGGGGAGCTGTTTTTT.

The rearrangement links TRBV6-1 to TRBJ1-1; TRBD1 agrees at 8 bases. This CDR3 has 13 amino acids. Germline V gene data show CDR1 as MNHNS and CDR2 as SASEGT. V trimming: 6 bases; J trimming: 4 bases; junction bases outside the gene matches: 4. The CDR3 spells CASRSQGGTEAFF. CDR3 coding DNA: TGTGCCAGCAGATCACAGGGGGGCACTGAAGCTTTCTTT.

This clone was seen at least ten times. V and J are TRBV19 and TRBJ2-2; D may be TRBD2 (5 bases). Germline lookup yields CDR1 LNHDA and CDR2 SQIVND (reference sequence). Between the trimmed V and J ends, which lost 4 bases and 0 bases, there was a span of 9 bases. The CDR3 consists of 15 residues. The CDR3 coding sequence is TGTGCCAGTAGTAGCAGGACTCCGAACACCGGGGAGCTGTTTTTT. Translated: CASSSRTPNTGELFF.

The V and J genes are TRBV2 and TRBJ1-2, with TRBD1 matching 7 bases. J was trimmed by 0 bases and V by 3 bases; bases with no gene match: 1. CDR1 and CDR2 (germline): SNHLY, FYNNEI. CDR3 length: 14 residues. This chain's CDR3 is CASSETGTNYGYTF. CDR3 in DNA: TGTGCCAGCAGTGAGACAGGGACTAACTATGGCTACACCTTC.

This clone has a count of ten or more. This chain joins TRBV4-3 and TRBJ2-2; D is possibly TRBD2 (7 bases). CDR3 length equals 16 residues. Trimming removed 1 base from V and 6 bases from J, with 15 bases in between. Germline V gene sequence: CDR1 LGHNA, CDR2 YSLEER. CDR3 in DNA: TGCGCCAGCAGCCAAGGGGGGGGCCTGGGGTCCGGGGAGCTGTTTTTT. It is translated as CASSQGGGLGSGELFF.

This clone was counted once. One base away lies a much larger clone, so this may be a sequencing read error. The same CDR3 is also encoded by other DNA sequences in this sample. This rearrangement joins TRBV18 to TRBJ1-3; D gene uncertain. Trimming stripped 5 bases from V and 0 bases from J, with 8 bases between. The CDR3 covers 14 residues. Germline assignment: CDR1 KGHSH and CDR2 LQKENI. The CDR3 sequence is CASSGGASGNTIYF. The CDR3 DNA follows: TGTGCCAGCTCAGGCGGCGCCTCTGGAAACACCATATATTTT. The variable domain in full, completed from reference TRBV18 and TRBJ1-3, reads NAGVMQNPRHLVRRRGQEARLRCSPMKGHSHVYWYRQLPEEGLKFMVYLQKENIIDESGMPKERFSAEFPKEGPSILRIQQVVRGDSAAYFCASSGGASGNTIYFGEGSWLTVV.

This clone was seen at least ten times. The chain employs TRBV13 and TRBJ2-7; TRBD2 matches 9 bases. The CDR3 is 16 residues long. Germline trimming cut 5 bases from V and 0 bases from J; bases unmatched to any gene: 8. Per the germline V gene, CDR1 is PRHDT and CDR2 is FYEKMQ (reference sequence). CDR3 region: CASSPVTSGRSYEQYF. The CDR3 region has the DNA TGTGCCAGCAGCCCAGTGACTAGCGGACGCTCCTACGAGCAGTACTTC.

This clone was detected many times. This rearrangement joins TRBV20-1 to TRBJ2-1; 9 nucleotides agree with TRBD1. The CDR3 consists of 13 residues. The germline gives CDR1 DFQATT, CDR2 SNEGSKA (reference sequence). The V segment lost 6 bases and the J segment 9 bases; nucleotides outside the gene matches: 9. For the CDR3, the DNA is TGCAGTGCAGGGCGGGACAGGGTTGGTGAGCAGTTCTTC. This sequence encodes CSAGRDRVGEQFF.

The V gene is TRBV7-6, the J gene TRBJ2-3; 13 bases line up with TRBD2. The ends lost 7 bases at V and 4 bases at J; junction bases unmatched: 11. This CDR3 contains 17 residues. The germline CDR1 and CDR2 sequences are SGHVS and FNYEAQ. In nucleotides, the CDR3 is TGTGCCAGCATCCAACGGACTAGCGGGAGATGTGCAGATACGCAGTATTTT. This gives the protein CASIQRTSGRCADTQYF.

This clone was seen at least ten times. The V and J genes are TRBV18 and TRBJ1-2, with D perhaps matching TRBD1 (6 bases). Germline CDR1 KGHSH, CDR2 LQKENI. The CDR3 covers 15 residues. Deletions cut 2 bases from V and 4 bases from J, with 14 bases between. The chain's CDR3 is CASSPEGTDSYGYTF. The DNA for the CDR3 is TGTGCCAGCTCACCAGAGGGTACGGACAGCTATGGCTACACCTTC.

This clone was detected only a few times. This sequence may be a read error, since a much larger clone differs from it by one base. The genes are TRBV5-1 and TRBJ2-1, with TRBD2 matching 7 bases. The CDR3 loop spans 15 amino acids. The germline V gene encodes CDR1 SGHRS and CDR2 YFSETQ. CDR3 region: CASSQSPGTTNEQSF. The CDR3 nucleotides read TGCGCCAGCAGCCAATCACCCGGGACTACAAATGAGCAGTCCTTC. The full variable domain, in which reference TRBV5-1 and TRBJ2-1 provide the parts outside the CDR3, is KAGVTQTPRYLIKTRGQQVTLSCSPISGHRSVSWYQQTPGQGLQFLFEYFSETQRNKGNFPGRFSGRQFSNSRSEMNVSTLELGDSALYLCASSQSPGTTNEQSFGPGTRLTVL.

This clone came up many times. The V gene is TRBV27, the J gene TRBJ2-7, with TRBD2 as a possible D gene (6 bases). The CDR3 spans 13 residues. V gave up 8 bases and J gave up 6 bases, with 17 bases separating them. The V gene's germline CDR1 is MNHEY and CDR2 SMNVEV (reference sequence). The DNA for the CDR3 is TGTGCCAGCCGAGGCAGGGAGGACCGCGAGCAGTACTTC. Translation gives CASRGREDREQYF.

The table lists this clone with many counts. The chain couples TRBV12-3 or TRBV12-4 to TRBJ2-3, with TRBD2 matching over 12 bases. This CDR3 has 15 residues. Unmatched junction bases numbered 4, after V lost 6 bases and J lost 3 bases. CDR3: CASRTSGSATDTQYF. CDR3 in DNA: TGTGCCAGCAGGACTAGCGGGAGCGCAACAGATACGCAGTATTTT.

The V and J genes are TRBV11-2 and TRBJ2-1; TRBD2 matches at 8 bases. CDR1 SGHAT and CDR2 FQNNGV come from the germline V gene. The CDR3 runs to 17 residues. The V and J ends lost 2 bases and 7 bases, in that order; junction bases with no gene match: 13. CDR3 in amino acids: CASSLLTSVSMGNEQFF. The CDR3 DNA is TGTGCCAGCAGCTTACTGACTAGCGTGAGTATGGGGAATGAGCAGTTCTTC. Full variable domain (remainder filled in from reference TRBV11-2 and TRBJ2-1): EAGVAQSPRYKIIEKRQSVAFWCNPISGHATLYWYQQILGQGPKLLIQFQNNGVVDDSQLPKDRFSAERLKGVDSTLKIQPAKLEDSAVYLCASSLLTSVSMGNEQFFGPGTRLTVL.